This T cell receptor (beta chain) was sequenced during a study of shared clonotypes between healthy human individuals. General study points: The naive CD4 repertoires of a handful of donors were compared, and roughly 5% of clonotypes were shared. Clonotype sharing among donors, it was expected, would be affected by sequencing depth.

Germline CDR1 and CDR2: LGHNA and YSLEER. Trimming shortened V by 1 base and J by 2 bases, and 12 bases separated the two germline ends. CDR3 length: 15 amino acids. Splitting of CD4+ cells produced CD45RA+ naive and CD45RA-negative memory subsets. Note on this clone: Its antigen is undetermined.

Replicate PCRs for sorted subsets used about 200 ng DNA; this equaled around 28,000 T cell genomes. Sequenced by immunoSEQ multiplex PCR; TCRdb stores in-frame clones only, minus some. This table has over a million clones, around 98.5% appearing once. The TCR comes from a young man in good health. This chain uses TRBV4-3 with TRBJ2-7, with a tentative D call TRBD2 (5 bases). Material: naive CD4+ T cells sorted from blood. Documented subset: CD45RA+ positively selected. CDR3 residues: CASSQAGGFTYEQYF. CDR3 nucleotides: TGCGCCAGCAGCCAAGCTGGAGGATTCACCTACGAGCAGTACTTC.